Listed here is a single T cell receptor (beta chain). V lost 1 base and J lost 7, with 12 bases in between. The germline gives CDR1 SGHNT, CDR2 YYREEE (reference sequence). This CDR3 region has 14 residues. The data were taken from a study of CD8 T cells in ankylosing spondylitis. One entry per CDR3 protein, called by TCRdb with MiXCR from the 5' RACE reads. Of more than 35,000 distinct CDR3 sequences in the sample, 4.5% to 6% were seen once. This clonotype was sampled from a male donor with ankylosing spondylitis or in good health (not recorded which). The specimen sequenced was blood, either unsorted or a sorted T cell fraction (not recorded which). This sequence joins TRBV5-4 and TRBJ2-1; D is unresolved. The CDR3 protein is CASSLPGDRNEQFF. For the CDR3, the DNA is TGTGCCAGCAGCTTGCCGGGCGATCGGAATGAGCAGTTCTTC.